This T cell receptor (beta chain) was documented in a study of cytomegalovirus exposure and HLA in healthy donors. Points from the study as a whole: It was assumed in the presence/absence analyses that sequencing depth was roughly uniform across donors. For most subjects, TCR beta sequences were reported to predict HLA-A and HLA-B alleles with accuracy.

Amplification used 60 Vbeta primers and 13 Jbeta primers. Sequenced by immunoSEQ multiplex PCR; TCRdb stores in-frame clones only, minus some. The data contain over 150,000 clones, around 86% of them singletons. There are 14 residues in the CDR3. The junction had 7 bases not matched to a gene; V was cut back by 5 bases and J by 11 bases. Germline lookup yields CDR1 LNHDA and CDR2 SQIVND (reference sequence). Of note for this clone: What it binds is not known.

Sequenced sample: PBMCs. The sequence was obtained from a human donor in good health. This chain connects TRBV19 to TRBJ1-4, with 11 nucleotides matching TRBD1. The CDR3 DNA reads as TGTGCCAGTAGTTTTGGGACAGGGGGTAGGAAACTGTTTTTT. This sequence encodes CASSFGTGGRKLFF.